This TCR beta chain appears in the sequencing data of a study of T cells after yellow fever vaccination. This clonotype turned up a few times. The antigen is not known. A junction boundary mismatches the germline segment, possibly from a read error. Broader study findings: Subsequent booster samples again held most clones from primary vaccination (approximately 95% CD4, about 90% CD8).

TCRdb re-derived calls from the 5' RACE reads in MiXCR, one entry per CDR3 protein. The table lists 500,000 to 650,000 distinct CDR3 sequences, 17% of them singletons, with approximately 15% in the top ten. Per the germline V gene, CDR1 is SSHAT and CDR2 is FNYEAQ (reference sequence). This CDR3 contains 14 residues. The source is a man between 18 and 35 years old who received the YFV17D yellow fever vaccine. The sample here was PBMCs, taken 5 days after the first yellow fever vaccination. The V and J genes are TRBV7-7 and TRBJ2-3; D may be TRBD1 or TRBD2 (5 bases each). CDR3 in amino acids: CASSPLGVRDTQYF. CDR3 bases: TGTGCTAGCAGTCCTTTGGGGGTAAGAGATACGCAGTATTTT.